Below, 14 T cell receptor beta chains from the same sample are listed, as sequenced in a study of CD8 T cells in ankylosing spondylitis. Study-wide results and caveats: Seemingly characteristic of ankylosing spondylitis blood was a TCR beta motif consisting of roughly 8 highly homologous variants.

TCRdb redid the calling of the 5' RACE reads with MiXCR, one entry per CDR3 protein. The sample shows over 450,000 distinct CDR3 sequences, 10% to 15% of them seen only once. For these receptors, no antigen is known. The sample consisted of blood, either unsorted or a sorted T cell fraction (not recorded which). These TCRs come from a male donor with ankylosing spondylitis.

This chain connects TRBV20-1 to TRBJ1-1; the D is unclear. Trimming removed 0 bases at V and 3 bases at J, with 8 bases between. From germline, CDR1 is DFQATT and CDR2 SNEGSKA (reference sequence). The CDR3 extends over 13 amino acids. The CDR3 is CSAREDPYTEAFF. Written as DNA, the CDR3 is TGCAGTGCTAGAGAGGATCCTTACACTGAAGCTTTCTTT.

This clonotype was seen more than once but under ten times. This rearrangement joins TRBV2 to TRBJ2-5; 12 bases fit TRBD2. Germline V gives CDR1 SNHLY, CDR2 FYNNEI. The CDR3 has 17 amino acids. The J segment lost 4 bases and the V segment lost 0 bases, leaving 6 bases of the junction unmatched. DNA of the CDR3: TGTGCCAGCAGTGAAGCCCCCCTAGCGGGAGGGCCAGAGACCCAGTACTTC. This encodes CASSEAPLAGGPETQYF.

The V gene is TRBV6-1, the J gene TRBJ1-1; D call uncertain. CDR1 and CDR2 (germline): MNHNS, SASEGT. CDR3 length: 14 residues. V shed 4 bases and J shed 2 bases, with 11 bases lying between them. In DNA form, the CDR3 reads TGTGCCAGCAGTGCCTCACAATTTAACACTGAAGCTTTCTTT. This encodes CASSASQFNTEAFF.

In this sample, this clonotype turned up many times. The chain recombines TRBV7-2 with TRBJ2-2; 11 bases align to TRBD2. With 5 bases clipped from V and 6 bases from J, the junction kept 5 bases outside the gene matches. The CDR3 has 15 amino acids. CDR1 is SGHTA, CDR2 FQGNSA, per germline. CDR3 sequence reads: CASSPLAGEAGELFF. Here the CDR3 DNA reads TGTGCCAGCAGCCCACTAGCGGGAGAGGCCGGGGAGCTGTTTTTT.

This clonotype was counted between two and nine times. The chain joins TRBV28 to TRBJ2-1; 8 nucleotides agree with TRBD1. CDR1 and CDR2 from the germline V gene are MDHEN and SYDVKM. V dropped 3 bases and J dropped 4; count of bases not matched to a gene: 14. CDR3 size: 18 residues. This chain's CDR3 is CASSFTEDDRGRYNEQFF. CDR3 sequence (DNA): TGTGCCAGCAGTTTCACCGAGGACGACAGGGGAAGGTACAATGAGCAGTTCTTC.

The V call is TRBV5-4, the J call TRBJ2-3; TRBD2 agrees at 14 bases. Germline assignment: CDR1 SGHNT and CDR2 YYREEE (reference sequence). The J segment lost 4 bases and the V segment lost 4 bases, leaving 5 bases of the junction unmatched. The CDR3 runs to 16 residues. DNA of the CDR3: TGTGCCAGCAGCCCCGGGACTAGCGGGAGCCCAGATACGCAGTATTTT. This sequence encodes CASSPGTSGSPDTQYF.

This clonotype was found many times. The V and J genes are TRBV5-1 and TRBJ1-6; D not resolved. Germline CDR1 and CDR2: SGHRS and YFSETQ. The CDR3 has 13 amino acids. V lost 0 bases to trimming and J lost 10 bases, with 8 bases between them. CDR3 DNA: TGCGCCAGCAGCTTGGAAGGTTACTCACCCCTCCACTTT. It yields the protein CASSLEGYSPLHF.

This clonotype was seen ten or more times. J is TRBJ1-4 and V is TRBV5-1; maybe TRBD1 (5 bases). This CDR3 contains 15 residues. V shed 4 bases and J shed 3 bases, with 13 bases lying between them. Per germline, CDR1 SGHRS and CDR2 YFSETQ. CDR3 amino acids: CASSRTGGANEKLFF. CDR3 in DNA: TGCGCCAGCAGCCGTACGGGGGGAGCTAATGAAAAACTGTTTTTT. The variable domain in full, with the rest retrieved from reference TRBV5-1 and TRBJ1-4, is KAGVTQTPRYLIKTRGQQVTLSCSPISGHRSVSWYQQTPGQGLQFLFEYFSETQRNKGNFPGRFSGRQFSNSRSEMNVSTLELGDSALYLCASSRTGGANEKLFFGSGTQLSVL.

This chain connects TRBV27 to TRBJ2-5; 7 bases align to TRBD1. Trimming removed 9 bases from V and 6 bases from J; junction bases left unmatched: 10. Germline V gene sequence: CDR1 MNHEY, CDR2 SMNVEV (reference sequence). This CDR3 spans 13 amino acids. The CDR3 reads CASFDRAAQTQYF. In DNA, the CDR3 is TGTGCCAGTTTTGACAGGGCAGCTCAGACCCAGTACTTC.

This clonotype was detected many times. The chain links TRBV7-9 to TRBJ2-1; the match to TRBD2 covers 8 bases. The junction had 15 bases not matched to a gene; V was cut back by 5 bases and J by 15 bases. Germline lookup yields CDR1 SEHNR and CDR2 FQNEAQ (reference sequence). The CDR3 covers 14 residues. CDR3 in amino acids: CASSATSGHAQRFF. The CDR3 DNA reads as TGTGCCAGCAGCGCCACTAGCGGCCACGCCCAACGGTTCTTC.

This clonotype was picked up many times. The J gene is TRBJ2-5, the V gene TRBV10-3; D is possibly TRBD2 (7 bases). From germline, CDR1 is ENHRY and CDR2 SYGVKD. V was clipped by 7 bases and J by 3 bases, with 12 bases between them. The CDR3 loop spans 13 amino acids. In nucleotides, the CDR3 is TGTGCCATCAAAGGGGGGGAGAAAGAGACCCAGTACTTC. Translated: CAIKGGEKETQYF.

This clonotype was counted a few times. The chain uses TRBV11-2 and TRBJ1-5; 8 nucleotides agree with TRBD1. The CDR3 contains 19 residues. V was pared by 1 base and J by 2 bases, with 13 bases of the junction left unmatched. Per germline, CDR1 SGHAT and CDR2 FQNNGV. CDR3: CASSLVGQGALRGNQPQHF. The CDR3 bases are TGTGCCAGCAGCTTAGTTGGGCAGGGGGCGCTTCGGGGCAATCAGCCCCAGCATTTT.

CDR3 amino acids: CASSPPSPARELFF. CDR3 sequence (DNA): TGTGCCAGCTCACCACCGAGTCCAGCCCGGGAGCTGTTTTTT. This sequence joins TRBV18 and TRBJ2-2; D remains unclear. CDR3 size: 14 residues. CDR1 and CDR2 (germline): KGHSH, LQKENI. V was shortened by 0 bases and J by 9 bases, with 11 bases between the two germline ends. Using reference TRBV18 and TRBJ2-2 for the parts outside the CDR3, the full variable domain is NAGVMQNPRHLVRRRGQEARLRCSPMKGHSHVYWYRQLPEEGLKFMVYLQKENIIDESGMPKERFSAEFPKEGPSILRIQQVVRGDSAAYFCASSPPSPARELFFGEGSRLTVL.

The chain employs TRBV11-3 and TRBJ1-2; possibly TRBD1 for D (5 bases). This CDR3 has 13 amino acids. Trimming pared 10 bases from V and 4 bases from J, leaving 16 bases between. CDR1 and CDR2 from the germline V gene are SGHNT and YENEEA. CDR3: CAIQVQNGYGYTF. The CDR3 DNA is TGTGCCATACAGGTCCAAAATGGCTATGGCTACACCTTC.